Following are 3 T cell receptor beta chains from one sample sequenced in a study of cytomegalovirus exposure and HLA in healthy donors. The PCR made use of 60 Vbeta and 13 Jbeta primers. Assay used: immunoSEQ multiplex PCR; TCRdb lists only in-frame clones, some missing. The sample consists of about 140,000 clones, 75% of them appearing once. Sequences were obtained from PBMCs. These receptors were obtained from a man aged 18 to 35 in good health and CMV-seropositive.

The rearrangement joins TRBV2 to TRBJ1-1; TRBD1 aligns across 9 bases. V shed 9 bases, J shed 4 bases, and the junction held 9 bases outside the gene matches. Germline CDR1 reads SNHLY; CDR2 reads FYNNEI. The CDR3 loop spans 14 amino acids. CDR3 DNA: TGTGCCAGTCTTACAGGGGGCGAGGGCACTGAAGCTTTCTTT. It specifies CASLTGGEGTEAFF.

The rearrangement uses TRBV29-1 and TRBJ2-1; 8 bases fit TRBD2. The CDR3 covers 13 residues. The germline V gene encodes CDR1 SQVTM and CDR2 ANQGSEA. Trimming took 4 bases from V and 2 from J; bases not matched to a gene: 1. The CDR3 is CSVGGRTYNEQFF. The CDR3 coding sequence is TGCAGCGTTGGCGGGAGGACCTACAATGAGCAGTTCTTC.

CDR3 sequence reads: CASSAIQGPNQPQHF. The CDR3 DNA sequence: TGTGCCAGCTCAGCTATACAGGGGCCAAATCAGCCCCAGCATTTT. This chain links TRBV18 with TRBJ1-5, with 7 bases matching TRBD1. Per the germline V gene, CDR1 is KGHSH and CDR2 is LQKENI. This CDR3 has 15 residues. With 5 bases clipped from V and 4 bases from J, the junction kept 8 bases outside the gene matches.